This TCR beta chain came from a study of Ad26.COV2.S vaccination and SARS-CoV-2 variants. The data were produced by immunoSEQ multiplex PCR, yet TCRdb's version contains in-frame clones alone and is incomplete. The sample lists more than 150,000 clones, roughly 87% occurring once. The V segment lost 5 bases and the J segment 1 base; nucleotides outside the gene matches: 8. From germline, CDR1 is SGHVS and CDR2 FQNEAQ. CDR3 length: 16 residues. The sample was peripheral blood, taken after recovery from COVID-19. The genes are TRBV7-8 and TRBJ2-5; TRBD2 agrees at 9 bases. This clonotype was sampled from a human donor who had recovered from COVID-19. The CDR3 region is CASSPGTSRFQETQYF. In nucleotides, the CDR3 is TGTGCCAGCAGCCCCGGGACTAGCAGATTCCAAGAGACCCAGTACTTC.